This T cell receptor (beta chain) derives from a study of Ad26.COV2.S vaccination and SARS-CoV-2 variants. Study-wide results and caveats: Once vaccination had occurred, spike-specific CD8+ and CD4+ T cell responses reportedly showed substantial breadth. Measures of TCR breadth and depth may have fallen short of total T cell responses. Those who received vaccine or placebo ended up with similar non-spike TCR breadth.

The CDR3 has 18 residues. The V gene's germline CDR1 is LGHDT and CDR2 YNNKEL (reference sequence). V trimming: 1 base; J trimming: 3 bases; junction bases outside the gene matches: 5. About this clone: The target antigen is unknown.

TCRdb's table, derived via immunoSEQ multiplex PCR, lists solely in-frame clones and lacks some. The sample has some 190,000 clones, around 85% seen once; the top ten hold about 5.5%. The sample consisted of peripheral blood, taken after recovery from COVID-19. The J gene is TRBJ2-3, the V gene TRBV3-1 (or the pseudogene TRBV3-2), with 15 bases that match TRBD2. This sequence originates from a human donor who had recovered from COVID-19. In DNA form, the CDR3 reads TGTGCCAGCAGCCAAGGGACTAGCGGGGGGGCCGGGACAGATACGCAGTATTTT. This translates into CASSQGTSGGAGTDTQYF.